The present TCR beta chain was sequenced within a study of blood T cell repertoires in COVID-19. Assay: immunoSEQ multiplex PCR; the TCRdb copy retains only in-frame clones and omits some. This sample has fewer than 85,000 clones, with 65% to 80% found just once. The trim removed 4 bases at V and 6 bases at J, leaving 8 bases unmatched. CDR1 and CDR2 (germline): MNHEY, SVGAGI. CDR3 length: 14 amino acids. The receptor comes from a man aged 55 to 70 with active or convalescent COVID-19. The sample was peripheral blood. This sequence joins TRBV6-5 and TRBJ1-2; TRBD1 agrees at 7 bases. This CDR3 reads CASSSILQGNGYTF. The DNA of the CDR3 is TGTGCCAGCAGTTCGATACTACAGGGGAATGGCTACACCTTC.